This T cell receptor beta chain came from a study of cytomegalovirus exposure and HLA in healthy donors. Per germline, CDR1 LNHDA and CDR2 SQIVND (reference sequence). The CDR3 extends over 18 amino acids. V was pared by 2 bases and J by 2 bases, with 21 bases between. The PCR was carried out with 60 Vbeta primers and 13 Jbeta primers. TCRdb keeps only in-frame clones here, not all; method: immunoSEQ multiplex PCR. The sample has around 200,000 clones; roughly 78% are singletons. This clonotype was obtained from a boy aged 10-17 years in good health and CMV-seronegative. The gene calls are TRBV19 and TRBJ1-2; D may be TRBD1 (5 bases). The sample consisted of PBMCs. The CDR3 loop is CASSIIKNGGVTNYGYTF. CDR3 nucleotide sequence: TGTGCCAGTAGTATAATTAAGAATGGGGGGGTTACCAACTATGGCTACACCTTC. Variable domain in full (rest from reference TRBV19 and TRBJ1-2): DGGITQSPKYLFRKEGQNVTLSCEQNLNHDAMYWYRQDPGQGLRLIYYSQIVNDFQKGDIAEGYSVSREKKESFPLTVTSAQKNPTAFYLCASSIIKNGGVTNYGYTFGSGTRLTVV.